This entry is about one T cell receptor (beta chain). This clone was seen a few times. Its antigen remains unidentified. No base quality values were provided; no much bigger clone lies one nucleotide off. The germline V gene gives CDR1 as MRHNA and CDR2 as SNTAGT. Relative to germline, V is 6 bases shorter and J is 4 bases shorter, with 13 bases between their ends. The CDR3 starts with the cysteine, ends with the phenylalanine, and has 13 residues. The entry retains the CDR3 DNA only, 39 bases that are in frame from base 1. Libraries came from the immunoSEQ multiplex PCR assay. For the multiplex PCR, a mixture combining 60 forward primers for TCR Vbeta segments and 13 reverse primers for TCR Jbeta segments was used. A multiplex PCR assay on genomic DNA amplified the CDR3 region of rearranged TCR beta genes. On the Illumina HiSeq System, the amplified TCR beta libraries were sequenced as 87-base-pair reads. On the study's bioinformatics: In a later analysis, about 80 million unique TCR beta chains were counted across the 500 to 700 repertoires, and roughly 11 million of these chains were shared by at least two donors. Raw reads were error-corrected and collapsed into unique sequences with a nearest-neighbor algorithm that merged closely related sequences to remove PCR and sequencing errors. V, D and J gene segments were assigned by aligning CDR3 sequences to IMGT reference sequences. For a sequence to be retained, a match of at least six nucleotides to both a V gene segment and a J gene segment was required. Rearrangements were called productive when the CDR3 lacked stop codons and stayed in frame with V and J; all others were non-productive. CDR3 was defined by IMGT convention, running from the second conserved V-encoded cysteine to the conserved J-encoded phenylalanine. The earlier analysis of about 560 of the donors excluded any sequence lacking an unambiguous match to a single V gene segment. An earlier analysis of roughly 590 of the donors called V segments functional above 56.7% productive rearrangements and segregating when the between-donor standard deviation exceeded 5%. To diagnose cytomegalovirus status from the catalog of TCR beta chain sequences, a statistical classification framework was built. V and J gene assignment, in a later analysis, came from comparing TCR nucleotide sequences with IMGT/GENE-DB human TR gene sequences. The TCRdist pipeline was used in a later analysis to assign CDR3 sequences and most-parsimonious VDJ recombination scenarios. In a later analysis, every TCR beta chain was defined by the combination of its CDR3 amino acid sequence and its V-gene family, and reads without a unique V-gene family were dropped. In a later analysis, 500 to 650 highly shared, low-generation-probability nucleotide sequences were removed to address suspected cross-contamination and a sequencing artifact. In a later analysis, a clonal expansion index for each public chain was calculated from normalized within-repertoire ranks of inferred template counts. In a later analysis, generation probabilities were computed using a VDJ recombination model fitted to out-of-frame rearrangements, and the results were checked against IGoR. In a later analysis, TCR-TCR, TCR-HLA and TCR-CMV co-occurrence was scored with hypergeometric tests, and a repertoire-size bias correction was applied to TCR pairs. To estimate false discovery rates, a later analysis permuted the HLA or CMV assignments 20 times. A later analysis grouped co-occurring TCRs with DBSCAN, adding TCRdist sequence similarity when clustering within HLA-allele-positive subsets. For co-occurrence clustering, repertoires with fewer than 30,000 or more than 120,000 public chains were excluded, along with four to six repertoires with anomalous nucleotide sharing. TCRdb's version of the immuneACCESS table is confined to in-frame rearrangements and falls short of the full clone set. An unresolved V gene accounts for under half of the shortfall where checked; the remainder is of unknown origin. D and trimming were read from the DNA, whereas the V and J calls and clone size are those reported in that table. Counted in this sample were 65,000 to 90,000 clones; roughly 73% of them appeared once. About 16% of the sample is taken by the ten largest.

The data were obtained in a study of cytomegalovirus exposure and HLA in healthy donors (dated by TCRdb to the late 2010s). Context from the whole study: According to an earlier analysis of 550 to 750 of the donors, some 180 million T cells yielded 90 million to 130 million unique TCR beta sequences and approximately 300 Gb of sequence data. The study used immunosequencing to profile the T cell repertoires of some 600 subjects and linked those repertoires to cytomegalovirus serostatus. A separate validation cohort of roughly 120 different subjects was used in addition to the approximately 640-subject first cohort. In an earlier analysis of roughly 580 of the donors, high-throughput TCR beta sequencing was used to judge whether each TCR beta V gene segment behaved as functional or pseudogenic. Across about 380 genotyped donors of the cohort, an average of approximately 240,000 unique TCR beta nucleotide sequences per donor were sequenced, and roughly 20% of those sequences were non-productive. All discovery cohort repertoires had been generated on a single sequencing platform. Around 330 gigabases of sequencing data and about 92 million unique TCR sequences made up an early release that covered approximately 700 HLA-typed donors. In a later analysis, previously published TCR beta repertoires from some 640 donors were re-analyzed and high-resolution HLA genotyping was added so that TCR occurrence patterns could be studied. A later genetic analysis used genome-wide SNP genotypes for about 65% of the 666 donors, treating that subset as a discovery cohort. The study aimed to test whether signatures of past pathogen exposure could be identified by cataloging public T cell receptors. The number of donors typed differed by locus, with about 629-630 for A, B, C, DRB1 and DQB1, 522 for DQA1, approximately 570 for DPA1, and about 450 for DPB1. Of the 398 genotyped donors, about 80% fell in the genetic ancestry cluster associated with self-reported Caucasian donors. Class I and class II HLA loci were covered by the typing at four-digit resolution. Donor age, sex, ethnicity and CMV serostatus were compiled together with the repertoire data. About 5 DR-DQ haplotypes were handled as single units for association and clustering, since linkage in the cohort was strong. To predict cytomegalovirus infection status, the study combined high-throughput TCR immunosequencing, statistical association of individual TCRs with disease status, and machine learning. Rather than using new phenotypic data, the later analysis identified candidate immune exposures from TCR beta sequences and from how often those sequences occurred across donors.

General findings and caveats noted by the study authors: Strong co-occurrence of HLA alleles, especially DR and DQ, made assigning TCR associations to individual alleles difficult. A later analysis associated about 17,000 TCR beta sequences with specific HLA alleles at a false discovery rate of 0.05. In an earlier analysis of some 550 of the donors, most TCR beta V segments were observed in productive rearrangements about 90% or about 30% of the time, broadly matching IMGT annotations. A later analysis found that most CMV-associated TCR beta chains appeared HLA-restricted, with HLA associations seemingly driven largely by CMV exposure. It was suggested by the authors that the approach could potentially be generalized to other disease states and immunological phenotypes. The classifier was reported to diagnose cytomegalovirus status with high specificity and sensitivity in both the original and validation cohorts. This cohort had only TCR beta chains sequenced, and the lack of alpha or paired-chain data limited which features could be detected. While some public TCRs were present in many individuals, most TCR sequences turned up only very rarely across donors. In a later analysis, HLA-associated TCR beta chains showed more clonal expansion and lower generation probabilities than non-associated chains that were equally common. Compared with the roughly 700-donor mean, donors in an Asian-associated ancestry cluster had fewer N-insertions in productive TCRs, according to a later genetic analysis. Because HLA typing was unavailable for some donors at each locus, only the typed subset was used in association tests. A group of highly shared sequence variants was considered likely to be a technical artifact of the sequencing pipeline. For the cohort, immune exposure information was limited to CMV serostatus. A few of the identified cytomegalovirus-associated TCR beta chains were confirmed in vitro to be specific for cytomegalovirus antigens. The presence/absence analyses assumed that sequencing depth was roughly uniform across donors, and that assumption may not be true. A further reported finding was that TCR beta sequences accurately predicted the HLA-A and HLA-B alleles for most subjects in the first cohort. A later analysis found that TCR association rates varied across HLA loci, with DRB1 alleles showing the most associated TCRs and HLA-C alleles the fewest. The study gave a list of under 200 TCR beta chains associated with cytomegalovirus. Linkage disequilibrium might explain the correlated functional status among segregating V segments, but an unknown experimental factor could not be ruled out. In a later genetic analysis, a missense DCLRE1C variant was associated with V-gene and J-gene trimming of TCR beta chains, and the association was replicated in an independent cohort. A later analysis reported that several top co-occurrence clusters appeared linked to parvovirus B19, influenza, CMV and Epstein-Barr virus. Because the 87-base-pair reads could not distinguish some IMGT-functional V segments, including TRBV6-2 and TRBV6-3, those segments were excluded. Because counts were too low, seventeen rarely observed V segments, including chromosome 9 orphons, were left out of the earlier analysis of some 640 of the donors.

The cohort comprised hundreds of healthy bone marrow donors. Cohort members were all nominally healthy when sampled, although unrecorded immune exposures were likely present. The donor tested CMV seropositive, placing the donor among the 310 or so seropositive members of the cohort. Each donor provided a peripheral blood sample, and peripheral blood mononuclear cells were used for TCR beta sequencing. Genomic DNA was extracted from the blood cell samples with the Qiagen DNeasy Blood Extraction Kit. This clonotype was obtained from a woman between 40 and 55 years old in good health and CMV-seropositive. Sequenced sample: PBMCs. This receptor chain uses TRBV6-4 and TRBJ2-7; a confident D gene designation cannot be given. The CDR3 loop reads CASSQSPGYEQYF. The DNA reads TGTGCCAGCAGCCAGAGCCCAGGTTACGAGCAGTACTTC.